This entry features one T cell receptor beta chain sequence. The sample is drawn from a study of blood T cells in healthy people across ages. Between the trimmed V and J ends, which lost 0 bases and 5 bases, there was a span of 11 bases. This CDR3 has 15 amino acids. CDR1 is MNHEY, CDR2 SVGEGT, per germline. A second PCR, run for roughly 7 to 12 cycles, used a sample-barcoded 5' primer plus a J-beta primer mix. TCRdb re-called the 5' RACE reads with MiXCR, one entry per CDR3 protein. The sample carries just under 550,000 distinct CDR3 sequences, less than 25% recorded once. Per-sample PBMC isolation yielded at least 6 million cells. This sample also appeared in a second study, on T cells of mothers and their children. That report adds: Versus unrelated pairs, overlap was slightly higher in related mother-child pairs, without reaching significance.

The sample taken for sequencing was blood. This chain joins TRBV6-2 or TRBV6-3 and TRBJ2-1; either TRBD1 or TRBD2 may supply D (5 bases each). This sequence was found in a boy aged 5-17 years in good health. The CDR3 region has the DNA TGTGCCAGCAGTTACTCCGGGACGGTTAACAATGAGCAGTTCTTC. Amino acid sequence: CASSYSGTVNNEQFF.